The sequence of this T cell receptor beta chain was determined in a study of T cell clonotyping in hematopoietic cell transplantation. Study-wide points: Without cell sorting, CD4 versus CD8 contributions remain unresolved.

With regard to this clone: What it binds is unknown.

Assay: immunoSEQ multiplex PCR; the TCRdb copy retains only in-frame clones and omits some. The table has roughly 40,000 clones, approximately 95% seen once. Sequencing used peripheral blood mononuclear cells. This sequence was found in a man between 25 and 39 years old in good health. Some clones in this sample may be carry-over from other donors' samples.

The CDR3 reads CASRGDDERNTEAFF. The CDR3 nucleotides read TGTGCCAGCAGAGGGGACGATGAGCGGAACACTGAAGCTTTCTTT. The gene calls are TRBV6-6 and TRBJ1-1; tentative D call: TRBD1 (5 bases). The CDR3 totals 15 residues. Germline V gene sequence: CDR1 MNHNY, CDR2 SVGAGI (reference sequence). Trimming cost V 6 bases and J 1 base, with 15 bases left between them.